Listed below are T cell receptor beta chains from one sample, sequenced in a study of shared clonotypes between healthy human individuals. TCRdb's copy holds only in-frame clones and misses some; the assay was immunoSEQ multiplex PCR. This sample has more than 2,000,000 clones, with 85% to 95% found just once. Sequencing was done on a sample of naive CD4+ T cells sorted from blood. These TCRs come from a man younger than 35 in good health. Each CDR3 is given with its conserved first and last residue. D genes are given only for firm matches. Rows may omit the clone size; those that give it use once, few, many or a size class.

d_gene	v_gene	j_gene	abundance	CDR3aa	CDR3nt
TRBD1	TRBV5-4	TRBJ1-2	-	CASSRTGGDYGYTF	TGTGCCAGCAGTCGTACAGGGGGCGACTATGGCTACACCTTC
TRBD1	TRBV7-3	TRBJ2-3	-	CASSPVSLDRGGTDTQYF	TGTGCCAGCAGCCCGGTAAGTTTGGACAGGGGAGGCACAGATACGCAGTATTTT
-	TRBV6-5	TRBJ1-1	-	CASSTRVNTEAFF	TGTGCCAGCAGTACCAGGGTGAACACTGAAGCTTTCTTT
-	TRBV29-1	TRBJ2-3	-	CSAGPGSTDTQYF	TGCAGCGCCGGACCCGGGAGCACAGATACGCAGTATTTT
-	TRBV16	TRBJ1-6	few	CASSQSTYSPLHF	TGTGCCAGCAGCCAATCGACCTATTCACCCCTCCACTTT
-	TRBV30	TRBJ1-1	few	CAWTVAVTEAFF	TGTGCCTGGACCGTGGCTGTCACTGAAGCTTTCTTT
-	TRBV9	TRBJ2-7	-	CASSVDSFYEQYF	TGTGCCAGCAGCGTGGACAGCTTCTACGAGCAGTACTTC
-	TRBV18	TRBJ2-3	-	CASSRLKSTDTQYF	TGTGCCAGCTCACGGCTGAAGTCTACAGATACGCAGTATTTT
-	TRBV5-1	TRBJ2-7	-	CASSFLTAYEQYF	TGCGCCAGCAGCTTCCTGACAGCGTACGAGCAGTACTTC
-	TRBV11-2	TRBJ2-1	-	CASSFTSRGVNEQFF	TGTGCCAGCAGCTTTACATCCCGCGGGGTCAATGAGCAGTTCTTC
TRBD2	TRBV5-4	TRBJ2-5	-	CASSGGGPLRETQYF	TGTGCCAGCAGCGGCGGGGGACCTCTCCGGGAGACCCAGTACTTC
TRBD2	TRBV30	TRBJ2-5	-	CAWTLGGVGEQYF	TGTGCCTGGACCCTGGGGGGGGTTGGAGAGCAGTACTTC
TRBD1	TRBV9	TRBJ2-7	-	CASSNRDRDSEQYF	TGTGCCAGCAGCAACCGGGACAGGGACTCCGAGCAGTACTTC
-	TRBV4-1	TRBJ1-6	-	CASSQGSARDNSPLHF	TGCGCCAGCAGCCAAGGGTCCGCCAGGGACAATTCACCCCTCCACTTT